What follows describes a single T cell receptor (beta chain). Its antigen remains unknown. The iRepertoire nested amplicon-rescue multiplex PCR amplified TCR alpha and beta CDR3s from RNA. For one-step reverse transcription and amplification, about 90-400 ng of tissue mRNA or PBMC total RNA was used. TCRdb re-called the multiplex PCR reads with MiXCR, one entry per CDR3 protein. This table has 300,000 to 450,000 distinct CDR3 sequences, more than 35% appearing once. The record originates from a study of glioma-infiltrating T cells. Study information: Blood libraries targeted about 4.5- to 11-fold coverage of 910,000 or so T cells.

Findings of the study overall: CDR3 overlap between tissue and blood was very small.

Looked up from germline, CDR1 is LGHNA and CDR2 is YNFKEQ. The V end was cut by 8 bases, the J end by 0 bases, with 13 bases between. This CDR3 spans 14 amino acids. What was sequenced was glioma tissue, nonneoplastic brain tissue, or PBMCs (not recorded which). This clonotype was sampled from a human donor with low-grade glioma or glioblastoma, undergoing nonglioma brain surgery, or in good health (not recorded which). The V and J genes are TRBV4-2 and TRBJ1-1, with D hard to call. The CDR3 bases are TGTGCCAGCCGCTATTCGGCACTGAACACTGAAGCTTTCTTT. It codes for CASRYSALNTEAFF.